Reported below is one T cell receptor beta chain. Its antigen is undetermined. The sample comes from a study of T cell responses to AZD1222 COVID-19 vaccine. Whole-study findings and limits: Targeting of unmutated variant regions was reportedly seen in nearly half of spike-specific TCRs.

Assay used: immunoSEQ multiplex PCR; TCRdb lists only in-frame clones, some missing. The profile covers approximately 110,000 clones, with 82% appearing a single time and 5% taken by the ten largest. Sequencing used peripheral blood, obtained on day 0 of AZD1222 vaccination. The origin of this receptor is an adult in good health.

CDR3 nucleotide sequence: TGCGCCAGCAGCCAAGTCGGGGCAGTGAAAAAACTGTTTTTT. It yields the protein CASSQVGAVKKLFF. The rearrangement joins TRBV4-1 to TRBJ1-4; possible D gene TRBD1, 5 bases. The V end lost 1 base, the J end lost 9 bases, and 12 bases lay between the germline ends. There are 14 residues in the CDR3. The germline V gene encodes CDR1 MGHRA and CDR2 YSYEKL.